This entry concerns a single T cell receptor beta chain. Its antigen is not identified. The assay was immunoSEQ multiplex PCR, and TCRdb's table has in-frame clones only and misses some. The sample records hundreds of thousands of clones, 80% to 90% being singletons. Trimming cost V 0 bases and J 3 bases, with 3 bases left between them. Germline CDR1 reads SGHKS; CDR2 reads YYEKEE (reference sequence). The CDR3 has 12 amino acids. The sample belongs to a study of Ad26.COV2.S vaccination and SARS-CoV-2 variants. General study findings and limits: Spike-specific TCR breadth was greater after Ad26.COV2.S than placebo.

Treatment in this sample: 15 to 20 received Ad26.COV2.S at low or high dose, single or two shots; 5 received placebo; per-sample allocation not given. Collection of samples fell on day 63 after the first vaccine or placebo injection. This sample comprised peripheral blood, obtained in a trial of Ad26.COV2.S vaccine versus placebo. The chain couples TRBV5-5 to TRBJ1-1, with D unresolved. The receptor was derived from a person between 18 and 65 years old who received the Ad26.COV2.S COVID-19 vaccine or a placebo. This CDR3 is CASSLDDTEAFF. The CDR3 bases are TGTGCCAGCAGCTTGGATGACACTGAAGCTTTCTTT.